The clone carrying this TCR beta chain was seen ten or more times. Antigen: not known. The entry originates in a study of T-cell reconstitution after alpha-beta-depleted transplantation in children. Study-level findings and limits: Surviving recipient T cells and thymic progenitors produced the high day-60 TCRbeta diversity seen in some patients. Expanded graft clones, several hundred of them, were reportedly the source of alpha-beta T cells about two months after transplant. One year post-transplant, T-cell counts and diversity were largely derived from T cells produced anew.

A TCRbeta library incorporating unique molecular identifiers was prepared. TCRdb passed the PCR reads through MiXCR, listing each CDR3 protein once. In the table there are hundreds of thousands of distinct CDR3 sequences, around 15% of which are singletons. This CDR3 has 17 residues. J was trimmed by 4 bases and V by 2 bases; bases with no gene match: 8. The material sequenced was PBMCs, mostly from graft donor cells, taken 360 days after TCRalphabeta/CD19-depleted stem cell transplant. This sequence joins TRBV12-3 or TRBV12-4 and TRBJ2-3; TRBD2 matches at 11 bases. The sequence was collected from a boy less than two years old who had a stem cell transplant for Wiskott-Aldrich syndrome, so the T cells may come from the graft donor. For the CDR3, the DNA is TGTGCCAGCAGTTTACCCCCTTTAGCGGGAGGGCCAGATACGCAGTATTTT. Residues: CASSLPPLAGGPDTQYF.